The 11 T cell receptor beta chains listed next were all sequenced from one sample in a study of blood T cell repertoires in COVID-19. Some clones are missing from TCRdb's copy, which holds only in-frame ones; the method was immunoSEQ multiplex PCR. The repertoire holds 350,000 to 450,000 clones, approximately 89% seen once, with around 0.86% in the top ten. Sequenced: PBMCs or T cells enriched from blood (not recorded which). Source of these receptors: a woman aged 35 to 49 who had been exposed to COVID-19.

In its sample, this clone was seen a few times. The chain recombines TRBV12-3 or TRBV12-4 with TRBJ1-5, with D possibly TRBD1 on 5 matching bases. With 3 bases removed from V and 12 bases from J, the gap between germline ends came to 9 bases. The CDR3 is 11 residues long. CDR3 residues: CASSLEGVQHF. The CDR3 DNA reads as TGTGCCAGCAGTTTGGAAGGGGTCCAGCATTTT.

CDR3 sequence: CASSHLGQGWRNSPLHF. The CDR3 bases are TGCGCCAGCAGCCACCTTGGGCAGGGGTGGCGTAATTCACCCCTCCACTTT. This rearrangement joins TRBV4-1 to TRBJ1-6; tentative D call: TRBD1 (6 bases). Per the germline V gene, CDR1 is MGHRA and CDR2 is YSYEKL. CDR3 length: 17 amino acids. Trimming shortened V by 3 bases and J by 6 bases, and 18 bases separated the two germline ends.

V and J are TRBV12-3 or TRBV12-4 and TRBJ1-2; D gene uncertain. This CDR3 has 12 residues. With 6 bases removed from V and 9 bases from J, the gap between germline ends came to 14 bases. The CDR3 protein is CASRPRTGSYTF. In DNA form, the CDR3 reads TGTGCCAGCAGGCCCCGGACGGGGAGCTACACCTTC.

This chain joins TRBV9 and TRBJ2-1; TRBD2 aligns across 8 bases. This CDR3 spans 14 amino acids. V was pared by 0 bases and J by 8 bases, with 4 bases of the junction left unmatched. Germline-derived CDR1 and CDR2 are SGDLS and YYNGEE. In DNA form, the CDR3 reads TGTGCCAGCAGCGTAGCGGGAGGGTCGGATGAGCAGTTCTTC. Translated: CASSVAGGSDEQFF.

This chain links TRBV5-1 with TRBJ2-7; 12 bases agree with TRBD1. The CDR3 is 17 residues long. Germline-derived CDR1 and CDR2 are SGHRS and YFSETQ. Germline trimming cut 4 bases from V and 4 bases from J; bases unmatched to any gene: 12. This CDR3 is CASSQGTGGAKLYEQYF. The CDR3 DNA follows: TGCGCCAGCAGCCAGGGGACAGGGGGCGCAAAGCTATACGAGCAGTACTTC.

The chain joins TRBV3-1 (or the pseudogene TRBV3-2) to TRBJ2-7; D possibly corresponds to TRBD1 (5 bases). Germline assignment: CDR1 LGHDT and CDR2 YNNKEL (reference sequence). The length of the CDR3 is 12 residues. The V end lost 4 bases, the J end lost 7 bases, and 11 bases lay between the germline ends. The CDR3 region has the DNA TGTGCCAGCAGCCCTAGGGGTATGGAGCAGTACTTC. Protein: CASSPRGMEQYF.

The DNA of the CDR3 is TGTGCCAGTAGGGGGGACAGCGCCTACGAGCAGTACTTC. It encodes CASRGDSAYEQYF. The chain is built from TRBV19 and TRBJ2-7; 7 bases fit TRBD1. The ends lost 6 bases at V and 2 bases at J; junction bases unmatched: 4. CDR1 and CDR2 (germline): LNHDA, SQIVND (reference sequence). The length of the CDR3 is 13 residues.

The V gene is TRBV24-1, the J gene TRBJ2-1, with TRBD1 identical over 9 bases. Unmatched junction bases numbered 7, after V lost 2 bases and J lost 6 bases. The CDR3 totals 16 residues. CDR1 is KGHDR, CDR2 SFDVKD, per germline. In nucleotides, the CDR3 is TGTGCCACCAGTGATTGGGGACAGGGTTGGTTCAATGAGCAGTTCTTC. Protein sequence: CATSDWGQGWFNEQFF.

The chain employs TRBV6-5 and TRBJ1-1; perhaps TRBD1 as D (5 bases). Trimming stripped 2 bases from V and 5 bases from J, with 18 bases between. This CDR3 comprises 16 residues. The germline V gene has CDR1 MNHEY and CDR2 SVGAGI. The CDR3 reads CASSYLGQGGLTEAFF. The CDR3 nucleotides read TGTGCCAGCAGTTACCTCGGCCAGGGAGGATTGACTGAAGCTTTCTTT.

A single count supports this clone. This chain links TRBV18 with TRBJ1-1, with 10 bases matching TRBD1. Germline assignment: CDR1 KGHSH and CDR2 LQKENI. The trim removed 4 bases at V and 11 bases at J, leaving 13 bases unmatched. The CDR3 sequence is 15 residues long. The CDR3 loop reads CASSLRTQTGGEAFF. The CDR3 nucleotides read TGTGCCAGCTCACTCCGGACCCAGACAGGGGGCGAGGCTTTCTTT.

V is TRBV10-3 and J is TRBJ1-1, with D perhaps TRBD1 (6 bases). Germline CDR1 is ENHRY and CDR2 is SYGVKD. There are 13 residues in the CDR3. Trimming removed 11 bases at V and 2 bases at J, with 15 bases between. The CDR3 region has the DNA TGTGCCGTCGGGGGGGGCTTAAACACTGAAGCTTTCTTT. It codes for CAVGGGLNTEAFF.